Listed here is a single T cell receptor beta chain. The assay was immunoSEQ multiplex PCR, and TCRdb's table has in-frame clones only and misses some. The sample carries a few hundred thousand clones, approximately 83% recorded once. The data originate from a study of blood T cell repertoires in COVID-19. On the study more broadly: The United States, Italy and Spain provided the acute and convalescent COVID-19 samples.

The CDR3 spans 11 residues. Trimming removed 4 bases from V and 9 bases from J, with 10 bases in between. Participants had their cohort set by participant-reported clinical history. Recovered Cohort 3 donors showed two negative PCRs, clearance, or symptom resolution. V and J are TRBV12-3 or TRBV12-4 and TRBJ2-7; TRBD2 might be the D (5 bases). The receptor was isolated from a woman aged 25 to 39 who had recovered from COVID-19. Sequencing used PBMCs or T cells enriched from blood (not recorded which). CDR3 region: CASSSGGGQYF. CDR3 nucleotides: TGTGCCAGCAGTTCCGGAGGTGGGCAGTACTTC.